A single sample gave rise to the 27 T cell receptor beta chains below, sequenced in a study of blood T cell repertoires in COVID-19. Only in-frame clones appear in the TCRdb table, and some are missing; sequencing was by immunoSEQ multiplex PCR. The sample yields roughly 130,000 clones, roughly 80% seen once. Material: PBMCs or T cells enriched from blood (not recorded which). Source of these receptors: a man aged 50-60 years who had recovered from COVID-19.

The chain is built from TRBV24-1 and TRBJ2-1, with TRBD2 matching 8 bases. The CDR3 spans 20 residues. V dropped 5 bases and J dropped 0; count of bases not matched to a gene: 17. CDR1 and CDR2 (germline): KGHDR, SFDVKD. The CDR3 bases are TGTGCCACCAGTGCGGGCCGGGGGAGCGGGGGACCCCTCTCCTACAATGAGCAGTTCTTC. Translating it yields CATSAGRGSGGPLSYNEQFF.

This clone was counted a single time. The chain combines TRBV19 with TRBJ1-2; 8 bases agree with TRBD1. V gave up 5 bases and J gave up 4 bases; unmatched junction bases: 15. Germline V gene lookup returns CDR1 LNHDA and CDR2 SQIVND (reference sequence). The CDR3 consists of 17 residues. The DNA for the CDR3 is TGTGCCAGTAGTCCCCCAGGGTGGACAGGGCTCGGCTATGGCTACACCTTC. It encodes CASSPPGWTGLGYGYTF.

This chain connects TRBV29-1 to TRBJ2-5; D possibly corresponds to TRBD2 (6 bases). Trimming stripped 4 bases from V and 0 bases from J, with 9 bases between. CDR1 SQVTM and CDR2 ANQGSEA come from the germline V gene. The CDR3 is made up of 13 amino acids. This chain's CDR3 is CSVVRGYQETQYF. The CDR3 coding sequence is TGCAGCGTTGTTCGGGGGTACCAAGAGACCCAGTACTTC.

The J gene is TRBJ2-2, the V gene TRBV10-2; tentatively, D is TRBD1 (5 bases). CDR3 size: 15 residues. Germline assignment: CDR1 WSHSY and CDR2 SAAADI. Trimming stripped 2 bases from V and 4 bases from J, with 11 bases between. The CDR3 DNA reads TGCGCCAGCAGTGAGACAGGCAACCCCACCGGGGAGCTGTTTTTT. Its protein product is CASSETGNPTGELFF.

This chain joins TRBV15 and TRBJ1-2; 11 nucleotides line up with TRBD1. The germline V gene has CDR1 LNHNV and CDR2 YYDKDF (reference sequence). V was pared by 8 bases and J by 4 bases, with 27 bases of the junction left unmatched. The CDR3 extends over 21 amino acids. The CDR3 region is CATPRVGTGGEGVESLYGYTF. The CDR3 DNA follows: TGTGCCACCCCAAGAGTAGGGACAGGGGGAGAGGGTGTCGAGAGTCTCTATGGCTACACCTTC.

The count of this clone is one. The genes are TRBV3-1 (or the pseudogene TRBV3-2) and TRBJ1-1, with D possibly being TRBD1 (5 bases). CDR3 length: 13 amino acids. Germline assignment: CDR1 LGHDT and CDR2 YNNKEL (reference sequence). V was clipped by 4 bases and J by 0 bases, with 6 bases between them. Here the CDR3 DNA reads TGTGCCAGCAGCCGGGGGGTGAACACTGAAGCTTTCTTT. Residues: CASSRGVNTEAFF.

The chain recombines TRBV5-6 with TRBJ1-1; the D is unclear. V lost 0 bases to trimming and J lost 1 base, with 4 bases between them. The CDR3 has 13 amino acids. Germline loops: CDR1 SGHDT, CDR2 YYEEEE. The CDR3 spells CASSLARNTEAFF. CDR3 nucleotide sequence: TGTGCCAGCAGCTTGGCGCGGAACACTGAAGCTTTCTTT. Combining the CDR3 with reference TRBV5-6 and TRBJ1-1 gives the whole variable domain DAGVTQSPTHLIKTRGQQVTLRCSPKSGHDTVSWYQQALGQGPQFIFQYYEEEERQRGNFPDRFSGHQFPNYSSELNVNALLLGDSALYLCASSLARNTEAFFGQGTRLTVV.

In nucleotides, the CDR3 is TGTGCCAGTACCGACGGCGGGGAGCAGTTCTTC. Translation: CASTDGGEQFF. This chain uses TRBV19 with TRBJ2-1; D is perhaps TRBD2 (5 bases). This CDR3 spans 11 amino acids. V was pared by 7 bases and J by 10 bases, with 11 bases between. Germline V gene lookup returns CDR1 LNHDA and CDR2 SQIVND (reference sequence).

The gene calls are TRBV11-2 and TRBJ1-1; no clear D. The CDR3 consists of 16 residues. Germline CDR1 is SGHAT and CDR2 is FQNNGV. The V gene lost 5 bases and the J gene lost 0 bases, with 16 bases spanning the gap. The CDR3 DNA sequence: TGTGCCAGCAGCCCGTCCGTCAGCACTATGAACACTGAAGCTTTCTTT. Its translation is CASSPSVSTMNTEAFF. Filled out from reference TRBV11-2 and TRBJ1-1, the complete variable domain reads EAGVAQSPRYKIIEKRQSVAFWCNPISGHATLYWYQQILGQGPKLLIQFQNNGVVDDSQLPKDRFSAERLKGVDSTLKIQPAKLEDSAVYLCASSPSVSTMNTEAFFGQGTRLTVV.

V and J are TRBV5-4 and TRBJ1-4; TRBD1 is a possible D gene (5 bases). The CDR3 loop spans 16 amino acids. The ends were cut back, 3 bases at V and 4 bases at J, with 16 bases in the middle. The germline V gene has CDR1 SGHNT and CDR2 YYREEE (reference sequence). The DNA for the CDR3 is TGTGCCAGCAGCTCAGGCGGAGGGGACCTTAATGAAAAACTGTTTTTT. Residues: CASSSGGGDLNEKLFF.

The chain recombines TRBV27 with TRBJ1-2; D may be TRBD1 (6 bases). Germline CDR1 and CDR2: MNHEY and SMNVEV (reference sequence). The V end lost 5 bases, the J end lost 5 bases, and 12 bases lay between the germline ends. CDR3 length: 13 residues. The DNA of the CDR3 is TGTGCCAGCAGTCCCTCAGGGGAGTATGGCTACACCTTC. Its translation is CASSPSGEYGYTF.

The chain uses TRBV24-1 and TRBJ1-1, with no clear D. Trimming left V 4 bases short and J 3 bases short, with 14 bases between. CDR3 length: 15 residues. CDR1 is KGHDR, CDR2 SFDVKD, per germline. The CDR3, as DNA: TGTGCCACCAGTGAACTGGGAGAAAAGGACACTGAAGCTTTCTTT. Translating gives CATSELGEKDTEAFF.

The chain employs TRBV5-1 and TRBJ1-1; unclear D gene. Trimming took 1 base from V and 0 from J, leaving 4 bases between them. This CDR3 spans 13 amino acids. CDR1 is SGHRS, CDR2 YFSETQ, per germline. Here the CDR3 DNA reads TGCGCCAGCAGCTTGTCTGTGAACACTGAAGCTTTCTTT. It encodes CASSLSVNTEAFF.

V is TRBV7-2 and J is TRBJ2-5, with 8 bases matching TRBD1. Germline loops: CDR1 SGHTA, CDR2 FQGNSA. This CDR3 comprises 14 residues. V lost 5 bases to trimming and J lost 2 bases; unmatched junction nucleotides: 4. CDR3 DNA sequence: TGTGCCAGCAGCGCGGGGACAGGACAAGAGACCCAGTACTTC. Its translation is CASSAGTGQETQYF.

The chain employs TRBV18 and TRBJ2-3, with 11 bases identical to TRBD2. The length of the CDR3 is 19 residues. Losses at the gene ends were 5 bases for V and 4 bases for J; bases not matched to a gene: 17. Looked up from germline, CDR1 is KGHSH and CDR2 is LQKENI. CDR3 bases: TGTGCCAGCTCAACGTTCCCCGGGACTAGCGGTTTTCAGGCAGATACGCAGTATTTT. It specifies CASSTFPGTSGFQADTQYF.

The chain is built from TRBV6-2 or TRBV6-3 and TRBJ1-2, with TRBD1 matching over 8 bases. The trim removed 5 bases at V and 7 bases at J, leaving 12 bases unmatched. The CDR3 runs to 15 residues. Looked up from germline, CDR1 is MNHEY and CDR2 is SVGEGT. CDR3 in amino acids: CASSQDRRDRRGYTF. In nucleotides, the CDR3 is TGTGCCAGCAGTCAAGACCGCCGGGACAGGCGTGGCTACACCTTC.

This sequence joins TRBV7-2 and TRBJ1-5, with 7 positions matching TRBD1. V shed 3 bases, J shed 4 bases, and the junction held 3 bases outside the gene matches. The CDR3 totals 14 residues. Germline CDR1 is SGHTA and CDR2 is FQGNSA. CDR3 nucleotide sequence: TGTGCCAGCAGCTTCTGGGACAGTAATCAGCCCCAGCATTTT. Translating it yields CASSFWDSNQPQHF.

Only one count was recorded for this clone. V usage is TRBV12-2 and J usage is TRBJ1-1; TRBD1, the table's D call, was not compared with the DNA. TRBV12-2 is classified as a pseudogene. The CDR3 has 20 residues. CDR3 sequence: CASRLACYRVVFGLVSEAFF. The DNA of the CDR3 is TGTGCAAGTCGCTTAGCGTGCTACAGGGTGGTTTTTGGTCTTGTCTCTGAAGCTTTCTTT.

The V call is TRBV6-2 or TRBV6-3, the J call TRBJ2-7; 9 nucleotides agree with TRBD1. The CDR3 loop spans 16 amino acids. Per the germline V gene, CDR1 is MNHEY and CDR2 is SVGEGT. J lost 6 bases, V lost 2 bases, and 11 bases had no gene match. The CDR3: CASSYTRTGARGEQYF. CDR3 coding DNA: TGTGCCAGCAGTTACACTCGGACAGGGGCGAGGGGCGAGCAGTACTTC.

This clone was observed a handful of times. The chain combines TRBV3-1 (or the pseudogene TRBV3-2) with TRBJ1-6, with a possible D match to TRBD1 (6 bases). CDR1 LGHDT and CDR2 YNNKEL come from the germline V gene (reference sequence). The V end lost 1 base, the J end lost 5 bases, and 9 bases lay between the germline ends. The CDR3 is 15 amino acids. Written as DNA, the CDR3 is TGTGCCAGCAGCCAAGTGGACAGCGATAATTCACCCCTCCACTTT. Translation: CASSQVDSDNSPLHF.

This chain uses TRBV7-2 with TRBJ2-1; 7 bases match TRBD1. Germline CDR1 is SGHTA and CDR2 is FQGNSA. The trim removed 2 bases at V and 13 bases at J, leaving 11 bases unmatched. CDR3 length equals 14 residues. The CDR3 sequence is CASSLMRSGTDQFF. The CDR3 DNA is TGTGCCAGCAGCTTAATGCGGTCCGGGACAGATCAGTTCTTC. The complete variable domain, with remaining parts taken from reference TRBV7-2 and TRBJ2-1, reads GAGVSQSPSNKVTEKGKDVELRCDPISGHTALYWYRQSLGQGLEFLIYFQGNSAPDKSGLPSDRFSAERTGGSVSTLTIQRTQQEDSAVYLCASSLMRSGTDQFFGPGTRLTVL.

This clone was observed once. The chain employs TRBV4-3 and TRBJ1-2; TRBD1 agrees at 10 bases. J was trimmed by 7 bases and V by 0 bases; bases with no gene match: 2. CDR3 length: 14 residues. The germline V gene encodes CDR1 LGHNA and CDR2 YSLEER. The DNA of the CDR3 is TGCGCCAGCAGCCAAGAGGGACAGGGGTTTGGCTACACCTTC. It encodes CASSQEGQGFGYTF.

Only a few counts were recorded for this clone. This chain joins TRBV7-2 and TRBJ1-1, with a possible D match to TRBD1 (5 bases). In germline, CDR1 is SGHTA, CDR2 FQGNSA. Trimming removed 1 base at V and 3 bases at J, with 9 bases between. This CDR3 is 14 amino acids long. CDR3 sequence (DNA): TGTGCCAGCAGCTTAGTAGGGGTAGACACTGAAGCTTTCTTT. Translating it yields CASSLVGVDTEAFF. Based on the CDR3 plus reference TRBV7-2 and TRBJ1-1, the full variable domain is GAGVSQSPSNKVTEKGKDVELRCDPISGHTALYWYRQSLGQGLEFLIYFQGNSAPDKSGLPSDRFSAERTGGSVSTLTIQRTQQEDSAVYLCASSLVGVDTEAFFGQGTRLTVV.

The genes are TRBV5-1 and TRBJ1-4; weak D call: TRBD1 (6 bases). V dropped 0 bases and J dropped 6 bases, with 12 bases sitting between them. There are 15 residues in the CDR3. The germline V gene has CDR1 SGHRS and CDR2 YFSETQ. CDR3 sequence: CASSLVTGLDEKLFF. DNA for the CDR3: TGCGCCAGCAGCTTGGTAACAGGGTTGGATGAAAAACTGTTTTTT.

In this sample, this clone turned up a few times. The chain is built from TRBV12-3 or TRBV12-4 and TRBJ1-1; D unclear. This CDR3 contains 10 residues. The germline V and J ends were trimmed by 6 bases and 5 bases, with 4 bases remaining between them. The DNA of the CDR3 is TGTGCCAGCAGGTCTACTGAAGCTTTCTTT. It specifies CASRSTEAFF.

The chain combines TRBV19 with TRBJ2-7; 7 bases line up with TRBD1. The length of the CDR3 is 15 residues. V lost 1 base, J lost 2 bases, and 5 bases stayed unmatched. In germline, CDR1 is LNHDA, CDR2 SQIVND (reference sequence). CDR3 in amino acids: CASSIAAGGTYEQYF. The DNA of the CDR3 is TGTGCCAGTAGTATAGCGGCAGGGGGTACCTACGAGCAGTACTTC.

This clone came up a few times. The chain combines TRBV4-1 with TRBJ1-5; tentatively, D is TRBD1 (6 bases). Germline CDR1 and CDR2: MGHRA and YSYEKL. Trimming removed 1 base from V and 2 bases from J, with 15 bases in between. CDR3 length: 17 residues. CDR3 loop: CASSQVRGREGNQPQHF. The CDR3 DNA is TGCGCCAGCAGCCAAGTCAGGGGAAGGGAAGGCAATCAGCCCCAGCATTTT.